Below are 5 T cell receptor beta chains sequenced from a single sample in a study of response to subunit inactivated influenza vaccine. Via MiXCR, TCRdb re-called the RT-PCR reads, giving one row per CDR3 protein. This sample yields 650,000 or so distinct CDR3 sequences, of which around 15% are seen a single time; 7.6% belongs to the top ten. Sequencing was performed on PBMCs from blood, taken around 14 days before vaccination. Receptor source: a man in his fifties or sixties who received an inactivated influenza vaccine.

This clonotype turned up a few times. The chain recombines TRBV4-3 with TRBJ2-3, with D possibly being TRBD2 (5 bases). The CDR3 consists of 14 residues. The V and J ends lost 1 base and 4 bases respectively, with 9 bases between them. The germline V gene has CDR1 LGHNA and CDR2 YSLEER. The CDR3 spells CASSQVGSPDTQYF. The DNA of the CDR3 is TGCGCCAGCAGCCAAGTTGGGAGCCCAGATACGCAGTATTTT.

The chain joins TRBV6-5 to TRBJ2-5, with D perhaps being TRBD1 or TRBD2 (6 bases each). Germline CDR1 is MNHEY and CDR2 is SVGAGI. V was clipped by 3 bases and J by 5 bases, with 16 bases between them. This CDR3 contains 15 residues. The CDR3 sequence: CASSYTQRRGETQYF. As DNA, the CDR3 is TGTGCCAGCAGTTATACCCAGCGGAGGGGGGAGACCCAGTACTTC.

This clonotype appeared a few times. The gene calls are TRBV28 and TRBJ2-1, with 8 bases identical to TRBD1. Germline CDR1 and CDR2: MDHEN and SYDVKM. The CDR3 spans 15 residues. V was pared by 6 bases and J by 1 base, with 5 bases of the junction left unmatched. Here the CDR3 reads CASRDRERSYNEQFF. In DNA, the CDR3 is TGTGCCAGCAGGGACAGGGAGAGGTCCTACAATGAGCAGTTCTTC.

The genes are TRBV7-9 and TRBJ2-7; a possible D gene is TRBD2 (5 bases). Per the germline V gene, CDR1 is SEHNR and CDR2 is FQNEAQ (reference sequence). The CDR3 is 17 amino acids. Trimming left V 1 base short and J 1 base short, with 17 bases between. The DNA of the CDR3 is TGTGCCAGCAGCTTAGATCCGGGATTTATCTTATCCTACGAGCAGTACTTC. It codes for CASSLDPGFILSYEQYF.

The V and J genes are TRBV6-2 or TRBV6-3 and TRBJ1-4; tentatively, D is TRBD1 (6 bases). CDR1 and CDR2 (germline): MNHEY, SVGEGT. V was cut by 0 bases and J by 8 bases, with 13 bases left in between. The CDR3 is 15 residues long. CDR3 DNA sequence: TGTGCCAGCAGTTACTCTGGGACAAGACTAGAAAAACTGTTTTTT. Protein: CASSYSGTRLEKLFF.